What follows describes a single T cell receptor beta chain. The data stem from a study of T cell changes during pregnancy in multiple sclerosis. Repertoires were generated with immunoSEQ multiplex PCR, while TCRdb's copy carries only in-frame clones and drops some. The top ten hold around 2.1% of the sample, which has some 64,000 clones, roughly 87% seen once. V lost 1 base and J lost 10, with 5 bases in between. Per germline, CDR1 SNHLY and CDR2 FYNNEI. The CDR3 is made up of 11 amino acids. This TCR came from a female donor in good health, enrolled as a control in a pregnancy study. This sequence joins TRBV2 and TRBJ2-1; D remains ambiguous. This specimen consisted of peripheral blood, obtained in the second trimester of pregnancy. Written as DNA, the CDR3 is TGTGCCAGCAGTGAAGTTCGGGAGCAGTTCTTC. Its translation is CASSEVREQFF.